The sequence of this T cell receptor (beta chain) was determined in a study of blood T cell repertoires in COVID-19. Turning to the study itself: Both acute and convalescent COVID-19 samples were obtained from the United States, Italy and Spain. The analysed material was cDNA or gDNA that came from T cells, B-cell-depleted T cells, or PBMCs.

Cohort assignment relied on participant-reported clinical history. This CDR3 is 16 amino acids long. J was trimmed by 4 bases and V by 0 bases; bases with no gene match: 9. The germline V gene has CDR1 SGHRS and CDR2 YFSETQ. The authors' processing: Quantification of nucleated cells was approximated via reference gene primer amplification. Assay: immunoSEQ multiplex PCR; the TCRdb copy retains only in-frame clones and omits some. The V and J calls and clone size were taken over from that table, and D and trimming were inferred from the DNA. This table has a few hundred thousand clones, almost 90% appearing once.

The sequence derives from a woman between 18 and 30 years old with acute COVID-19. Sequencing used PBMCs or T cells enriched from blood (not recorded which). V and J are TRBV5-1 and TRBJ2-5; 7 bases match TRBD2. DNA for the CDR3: TGCGCCAGCAGCTTGGAAGGAGGGGAGGGGCGAGAGACCCAGTACTTC. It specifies CASSLEGGEGRETQYF.